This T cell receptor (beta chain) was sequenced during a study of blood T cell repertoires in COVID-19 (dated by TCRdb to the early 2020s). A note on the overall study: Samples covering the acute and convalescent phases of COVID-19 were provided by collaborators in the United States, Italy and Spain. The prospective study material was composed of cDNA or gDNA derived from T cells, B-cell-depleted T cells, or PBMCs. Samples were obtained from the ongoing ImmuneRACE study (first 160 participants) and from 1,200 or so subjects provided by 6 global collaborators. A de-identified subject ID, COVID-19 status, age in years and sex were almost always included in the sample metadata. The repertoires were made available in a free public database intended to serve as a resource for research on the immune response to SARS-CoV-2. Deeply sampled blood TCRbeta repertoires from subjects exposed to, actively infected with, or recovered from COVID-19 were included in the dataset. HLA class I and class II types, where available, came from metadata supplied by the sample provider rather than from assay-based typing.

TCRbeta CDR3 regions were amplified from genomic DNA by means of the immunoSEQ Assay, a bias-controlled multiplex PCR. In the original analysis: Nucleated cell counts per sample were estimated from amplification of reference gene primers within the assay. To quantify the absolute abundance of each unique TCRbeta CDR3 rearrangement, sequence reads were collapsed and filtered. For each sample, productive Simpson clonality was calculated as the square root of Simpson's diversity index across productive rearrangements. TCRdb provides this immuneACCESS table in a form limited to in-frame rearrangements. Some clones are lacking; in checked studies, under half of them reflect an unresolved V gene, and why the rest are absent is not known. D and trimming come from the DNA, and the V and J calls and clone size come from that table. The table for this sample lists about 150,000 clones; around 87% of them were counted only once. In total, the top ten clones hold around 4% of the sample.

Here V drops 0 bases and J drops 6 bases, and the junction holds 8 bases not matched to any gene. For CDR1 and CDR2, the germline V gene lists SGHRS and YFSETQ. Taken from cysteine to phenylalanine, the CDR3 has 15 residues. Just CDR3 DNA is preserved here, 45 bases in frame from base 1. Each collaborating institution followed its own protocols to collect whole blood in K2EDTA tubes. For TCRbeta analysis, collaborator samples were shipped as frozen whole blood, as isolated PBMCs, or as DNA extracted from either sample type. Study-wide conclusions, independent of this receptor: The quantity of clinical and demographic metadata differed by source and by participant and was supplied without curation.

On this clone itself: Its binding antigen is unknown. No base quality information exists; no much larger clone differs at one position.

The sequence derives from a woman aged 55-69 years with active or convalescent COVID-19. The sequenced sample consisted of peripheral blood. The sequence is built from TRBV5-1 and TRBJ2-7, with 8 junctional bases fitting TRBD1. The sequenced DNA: TGCGCCAGCAGCTTGGTTGGGCAGGGGGCCTCCGAGCAGTACTTC. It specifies CASSLVGQGASEQYF.